This T cell receptor beta chain appears in the sequencing data of a study of T cell changes during pregnancy in multiple sclerosis. Trimming removed 5 bases from V and 2 bases from J, with 13 bases in between. CDR1 is KGHSH, CDR2 LQKENI, per germline. CDR3 size: 16 residues. The assay was immunoSEQ multiplex PCR, and TCRdb's table has in-frame clones only and misses some. The table records about 39,000 clones, approximately 90% of them present only once. Here the sequenced sample was CD4+ T cells from peripheral blood mononuclear cells, taken in the first trimester of pregnancy. The receptor was derived from a female donor in good health, enrolled as a control in a pregnancy study. This chain links TRBV18 with TRBJ2-6; D possibly corresponds to TRBD1 (5 bases). CDR3 sequence reads: CASSIQGFPGANVLTF. The CDR3 DNA reads as TGTGCCAGCTCAATTCAGGGATTCCCTGGGGCCAACGTCCTGACTTTC.